The 23 T cell receptor beta chains reported below all come from one sample, sequenced in a study of blood T cell repertoires in COVID-19. Clones were read by immunoSEQ multiplex PCR, and TCRdb kept only the in-frame ones, dropping some. Of 89,000 or so clones listed, 89% are singletons. Source material: peripheral blood. The receptors shown here come from a man between 50 and 59 years old with COVID-19, enrolled during active disease.

This clone is a singleton in its sample. The genes are TRBV18 and TRBJ1-5; D is ambiguous. The CDR3 is made up of 15 amino acids. Trimming stripped 2 bases from V and 2 bases from J, with 10 bases between. Germline CDR1 and CDR2: KGHSH and LQKENI. CDR3 loop: CASSPGEGGNQPQHF. The CDR3 DNA is TGTGCCAGCTCACCAGGGGAGGGTGGCAATCAGCCCCAGCATTTT.

The V and J genes are TRBV27 and TRBJ1-1, with a possible D match to TRBD1 (5 bases). Germline V CDR1 and CDR2: MNHEY, SMNVEV (reference sequence). The CDR3 loop spans 13 amino acids. V was cut by 11 bases and J by 0 bases, with 13 bases left in between. CDR3 coding DNA: TGTGCCGCGGCGTTAGGGGTGAACACTGAAGCTTTCTTT. As protein: CAAALGVNTEAFF.

The CDR3 DNA follows: TGTGCCAGCAGCCAAGGAGTATACAATGAGCAGTTCTTC. Encoded protein: CASSQGVYNEQFF. The J gene is TRBJ2-1, the V gene TRBV3-1 (or the pseudogene TRBV3-2); D not resolved. V dropped 1 base and J dropped 4 bases, with 5 bases sitting between them. This CDR3 region has 13 residues. Per the germline V gene, CDR1 is LGHDT and CDR2 is YNNKEL (reference sequence).

The chain is built from TRBV19 and TRBJ1-5; no clear D gene. Germline CDR1 and CDR2: LNHDA and SQIVND (reference sequence). Between the trimmed V and J ends, which lost 7 bases and 1 base, there was a span of 14 bases. The CDR3 sequence is 15 residues long. The chain's CDR3 is CASKGGGQSNQPQHF. In DNA, the CDR3 is TGTGCCAGTAAGGGCGGAGGTCAGAGCAATCAGCCCCAGCATTTT.

The chain has TRBV10-3 and TRBJ1-6; the D gene is possibly TRBD1 (6 bases). Germline lookup yields CDR1 ENHRY and CDR2 SYGVKD. The V end was cut by 2 bases, the J end by 5 bases, with 13 bases between. This CDR3 is built from 16 residues. CDR3 sequence reads: CAISERRGRDNSPLHF. The CDR3 nucleotides are TGTGCCATCAGTGAGCGCAGGGGTAGGGATAATTCACCCCTCCACTTT.

The chain combines TRBV6-5 with TRBJ2-2, with 8 bases that match TRBD2. Per the germline V gene, CDR1 is MNHEY and CDR2 is SVGAGI. This CDR3 is built from 14 residues. With V trimmed by 8 bases and J by 1 base, 3 bases remained unmatched. For the CDR3, the DNA is TGTGCCAGCGGAGCGGGGGAGAACACCGGGGAGCTGTTTTTT. Its translation is CASGAGENTGELFF.

This clone was counted between two and nine times. The rearrangement links TRBV12-5 to TRBJ2-7, with D maybe TRBD1 (5 bases). The CDR3 is made up of 17 amino acids. Trimming removed 3 bases from V and 3 bases from J, with 21 bases in between. CDR1 is LGHNT and CDR2 is FRNRAP in the germline V gene. The CDR3 DNA reads TGTGCTAGTGGTTTAACCCCGACAGCACTCCCCTACTACGAGCAGTACTTC. It translates to CASGLTPTALPYYEQYF.

The J gene is TRBJ2-2, the V gene TRBV30; D not resolved. V shed 4 bases and J shed 5 bases, with 5 bases lying between them. Germline CDR1 is GTSNPN and CDR2 is SVGIG (reference sequence). CDR3 length equals 11 residues. The CDR3 loop is CAWTRTGELFF. For the CDR3, the DNA is TGTGCCTGGACTCGGACCGGGGAGCTGTTTTTT.

The rearrangement links TRBV11-3 to TRBJ1-1; no definite D call. V was trimmed by 6 bases and J by 4 bases, leaving 12 bases between them. This CDR3 spans 13 amino acids. In germline, CDR1 is SGHNT, CDR2 YENEEA. CDR3 nucleotides: TGTGCCAGCAGTGAGGTTTCGGGCACTGAAGCTTTCTTT. As protein: CASSEVSGTEAFF.

In its sample, this clone was seen once. This chain links TRBV6-2 or TRBV6-3 with TRBJ2-7, with TRBD2 matching 13 bases. The V and J ends lost 6 bases and 6 bases, in that order; junction bases with no gene match: 8. The CDR3 is 15 amino acids. Germline CDR1 and CDR2: MNHEY and SVGEGT. The CDR3 DNA follows: TGTGCCAGCAGCATGACTAGCGGGGGGCTCGGCGAGCAGTACTTC. Translating it yields CASSMTSGGLGEQYF.

The chain has TRBV7-3 and TRBJ1-6; D gene unclear. CDR3 length: 14 residues. Looked up from germline, CDR1 is SGHTA and CDR2 is FQGTGA. Trimming took off 3 bases at V and 8 bases at J, with 11 bases between the two ends. CDR3 coding DNA: TGTGCCAGCAGCTTTAACGGTCTGGATTCACCCCTCCACTTT. Residues: CASSFNGLDSPLHF.

DNA of the CDR3: TGTGCCAGCAGCTTAGTAGGCGGGGGGAGGGCAGATACGCAGTATTTT. This translates into CASSLVGGGRADTQYF. J is TRBJ2-3 and V is TRBV7-2, with 8 bases aligning to TRBD2. Germline V gene lookup returns CDR1 SGHTA and CDR2 FQGNSA. This CDR3 is built from 16 residues. The J segment lost 4 bases and the V segment lost 1 base, leaving 7 bases of the junction unmatched.

This rearrangement joins TRBV9 to TRBJ1-2, with 8 bases identical to TRBD1. The CDR3 totals 15 residues. Germline trimming cut 4 bases from V and 8 bases from J; bases unmatched to any gene: 13. Looked up from germline, CDR1 is SGDLS and CDR2 is YYNGEE. The CDR3 region is CASSPAGQGWSGYTF. CDR3 coding DNA: TGTGCCAGCAGCCCGGCTGGACAGGGCTGGAGCGGCTACACCTTC.

The rearrangement links TRBV19 to TRBJ1-6; D might be TRBD1 (6 bases). This CDR3 comprises 15 residues. The V and J ends lost 3 bases and 10 bases respectively, with 16 bases between them. Germline V lookup: CDR1 LNHDA, CDR2 SQIVND (reference sequence). Written as DNA, the CDR3 is TGTGCCAGTAGTATCTACGAGGGAGGGGGGTCACCCCTCCACTTT. Translated: CASSIYEGGGSPLHF.

The V gene is TRBV11-2, the J gene TRBJ2-3; 14 bases are a match to TRBD2. This CDR3 spans 17 amino acids. Looked up from germline, CDR1 is SGHAT and CDR2 is FQNNGV. V gave up 5 bases and J gave up 1 base; unmatched junction bases: 5. In DNA form, the CDR3 reads TGTGCCAGCAGCCGACTAGCGGGGGGGCCGGGCACAGATACGCAGTATTTT. It yields the protein CASSRLAGGPGTDTQYF.

The rearrangement uses TRBV18 and TRBJ1-5; 9 bases align to TRBD1. Germline assignment: CDR1 KGHSH and CDR2 LQKENI. CDR3 length: 14 residues. V was pared by 3 bases and J by 5 bases, with 2 bases of the junction left unmatched. CDR3 nucleotides: TGTGCCAGCTCACCGGGACAGGGTGATCAGCCCCAGCATTTT. This gives the protein CASSPGQGDQPQHF.

The chain combines TRBV7-8 with TRBJ2-1; 8 bases are shared with TRBD2. Germline trimming cut 5 bases from V and 4 bases from J; bases unmatched to any gene: 13. This CDR3 region has 17 residues. The germline gives CDR1 SGHVS, CDR2 FQNEAQ. Here the CDR3 DNA reads TGTGCCAGCAGCCCCGCTCCGGGACTAGAATCTTACAATGAGCAGTTCTTC. This codes for CASSPAPGLESYNEQFF.

The chain employs TRBV30 and TRBJ2-7, with 7 bases identical to TRBD1. V shed 0 bases, J shed 3 bases, and the junction held 2 bases outside the gene matches. The CDR3 runs 13 residues. CDR1 and CDR2 (germline): GTSNPN, SVGIG (reference sequence). The chain's CDR3 is CAWSVAGGYEQYF. The CDR3 DNA reads TGTGCCTGGAGTGTCGCAGGGGGCTACGAGCAGTACTTC. Filled out from reference TRBV30 and TRBJ2-7, the complete variable domain reads SQTIHQWPATLVQPVGSPLSLECTVEGTSNPNLYWYRQAAGRGLQLLFYSVGIGQISSEVPQNLSASRPQDRQFILSSKKLLLSDSGFYLCAWSVAGGYEQYFGPGTRLTVT.

This clone was found a few times. The rearrangement joins TRBV30 to TRBJ1-5; D uncertain. This CDR3 region has 13 residues. Looked up from germline, CDR1 is GTSNPN and CDR2 is SVGIG (reference sequence). The V and J ends lost 2 bases and 3 bases respectively, with 8 bases between them. CDR3 protein: CAWSRQANQPQHF. The CDR3 nucleotides read TGTGCCTGGAGTCGGCAGGCCAATCAGCCCCAGCATTTT. The full variable domain, completed using reference TRBV30 and TRBJ1-5, is SQTIHQWPATLVQPVGSPLSLECTVEGTSNPNLYWYRQAAGRGLQLLFYSVGIGQISSEVPQNLSASRPQDRQFILSSKKLLLSDSGFYLCAWSRQANQPQHFGDGTRLSIL.

The chain employs TRBV28 and TRBJ1-2, with 9 nucleotides matching TRBD1. Per the germline V gene, CDR1 is MDHEN and CDR2 is SYDVKM. The CDR3 is 15 amino acids. J was trimmed by 4 bases and V by 5 bases; bases with no gene match: 8. CDR3 in DNA: TGTGCCAGCAGTCTGACAGGGGGAGTATTCTATGGCTACACCTTC. This sequence encodes CASSLTGGVFYGYTF.

The gene calls are TRBV25-1 and TRBJ1-1; 8 bases match TRBD1. The CDR3 runs to 13 residues. Per germline, CDR1 MGHDK and CDR2 SYGVNS. The trim removed 4 bases at V and 3 bases at J, leaving 1 base unmatched. For the CDR3, the DNA is TGTGCCAGCAGTGCGACAGGGGACACTGAAGCTTTCTTT. Its protein is CASSATGDTEAFF.

The chain couples TRBV9 to TRBJ1-2; 9 bases line up with TRBD1. CDR3 length: 15 amino acids. Trimming cost V 3 bases and J 3 bases; bases outside gene matches: 6. Per germline, CDR1 SGDLS and CDR2 YYNGEE. The CDR3 DNA follows: TGTGCCAGCAGCGCAGGGACAGGGCCCTACTATGGCTACACCTTC. Its translation: CASSAGTGPYYGYTF.

The V and J genes are TRBV4-3 and TRBJ2-7; D unresolved. CDR1 and CDR2 from the germline V gene are LGHNA and YSLEER. Trimming stripped 0 bases from V and 0 bases from J, with 12 bases between. This CDR3 is built from 16 residues. This CDR3 is CASSQEYRLSSYEQYF. The CDR3 coding sequence is TGCGCCAGCAGCCAAGAATATCGACTTAGCTCCTACGAGCAGTACTTC.